A single T cell receptor beta chain is shown here with its context. Mismatch with germline at one junction end may stem from a read error. The entry originates in a study of glioma-infiltrating T cells. Germline-derived CDR1 and CDR2 are DFQATT and SNEGSKA (reference sequence). The length of the CDR3 is 15 residues. Using RNA template, CDR3s of TCR alpha and beta were amplified with iRepertoire arm-PCR. TCRdb reanalysed the multiplex PCR reads using MiXCR and keeps one entry per CDR3 protein. This sample carries 400,000 or so distinct CDR3 sequences, roughly two fifths of them seen once, and the ten largest clones take more than 10%.

The clonotype comes from a human donor with low-grade glioma or glioblastoma, undergoing nonglioma brain surgery, or in good health (not recorded which). Sequenced input: glioma tissue, nonneoplastic brain tissue, or PBMCs (not recorded which). The rearrangement links TRBV20-1 to TRBJ1-1; a weak D match, TRBD1 (6 bases). The CDR3 region is CGAHDRLTSYTEAFF. The CDR3 DNA reads TGCGGTGCTCACGACAGGCTAACTAGTTACACTGAAGCTTTCTTT.